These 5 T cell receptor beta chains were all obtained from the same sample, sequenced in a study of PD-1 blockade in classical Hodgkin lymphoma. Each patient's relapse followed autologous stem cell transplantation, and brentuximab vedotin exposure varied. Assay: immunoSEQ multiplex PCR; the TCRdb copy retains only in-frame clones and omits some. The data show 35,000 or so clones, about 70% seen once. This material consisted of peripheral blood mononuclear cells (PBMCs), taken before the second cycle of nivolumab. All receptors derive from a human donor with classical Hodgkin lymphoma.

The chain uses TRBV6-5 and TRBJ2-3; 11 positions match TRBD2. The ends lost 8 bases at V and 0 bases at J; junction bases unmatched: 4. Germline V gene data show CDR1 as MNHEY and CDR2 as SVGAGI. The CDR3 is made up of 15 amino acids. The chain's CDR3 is CASRSGRVSTDTQYF. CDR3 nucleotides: TGTGCCAGCCGTAGCGGGAGGGTTAGCACAGATACGCAGTATTTT.

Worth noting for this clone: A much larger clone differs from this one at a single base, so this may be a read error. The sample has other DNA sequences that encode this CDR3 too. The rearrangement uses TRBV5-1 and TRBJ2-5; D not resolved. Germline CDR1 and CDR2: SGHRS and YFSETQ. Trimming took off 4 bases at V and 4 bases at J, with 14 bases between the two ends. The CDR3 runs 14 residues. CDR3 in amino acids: CASSLLRMVETQYF. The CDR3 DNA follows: TGCGCCAGCAGCCTGCTGAGAATGGTAGAGACCCAGTACTTC.

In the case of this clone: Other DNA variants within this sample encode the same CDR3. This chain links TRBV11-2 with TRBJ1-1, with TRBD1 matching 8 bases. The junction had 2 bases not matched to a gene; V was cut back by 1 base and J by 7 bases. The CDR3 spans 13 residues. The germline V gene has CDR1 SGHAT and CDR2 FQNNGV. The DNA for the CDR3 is TGTGCCAGCAGCTTAGGACAGGGGCTTGAAGCTTTCTTT. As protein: CASSLGQGLEAFF.

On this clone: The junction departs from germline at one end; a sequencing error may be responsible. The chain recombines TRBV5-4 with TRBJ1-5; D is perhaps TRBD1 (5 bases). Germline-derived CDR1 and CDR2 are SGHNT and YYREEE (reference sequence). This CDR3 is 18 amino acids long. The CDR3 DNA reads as TGCGCCAGCAGCCAAGAGGTTAGGTCGGGGACCGCGAATCAGCCCCAGCATTTT. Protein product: CASSQEVRSGTANQPQHF.

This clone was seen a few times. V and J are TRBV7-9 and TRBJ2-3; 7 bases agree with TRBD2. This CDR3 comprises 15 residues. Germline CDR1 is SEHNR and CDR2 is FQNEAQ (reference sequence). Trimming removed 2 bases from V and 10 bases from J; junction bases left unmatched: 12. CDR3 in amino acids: CASSLFLAGDGPQYF. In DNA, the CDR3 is TGTGCCAGCAGCTTATTTCTGGCGGGGGACGGCCCGCAGTATTTT.